The entry below describes one T cell receptor beta chain. The antigen is undetermined. The record originates from a study of CD8+CD57+ T cells in acquired aplastic anemia. In the study overall: Sorting CD4+ and CD8+ cells gave DNA averaging roughly 3.5 ug. Study-wide points: Patients and controls had in common 25 to 30 CD8+ CDR3 sequences.

CD8+CD57+ cell expansion had been shown by flow cytometry in patients chosen for sequencing. Each patient had severe acquired aplastic anemia. Profiles of TCR beta VDJ and CDR3 were generated from a genomic DNA template. TCRdb re-called the reads through MiXCR, storing one row per CDR3 protein. The repertoire holds 100,000 to 150,000 distinct CDR3 sequences, with approximately 41% as singletons. The CDR3 has 15 residues. Germline V gene lookup returns CDR1 LNHNV and CDR2 YYDKDF (reference sequence). Trimming took off 3 bases at V and 4 bases at J, with 15 bases between the two ends. J is TRBJ1-2 and V is TRBV15; maybe TRBD1 (6 bases). The sequenced material came from sorted CD4+, CD8+, or CD8+CD57+ T cells (not recorded which) from PBMCs. The receptor was derived from a human donor with aplastic anemia. This CDR3 reads CATSSGQTGSYGYTF. In DNA form, the CDR3 reads TGTGCCACCAGCAGCGGACAGACAGGCAGCTATGGCTACACCTTC.